Shown below are 4 T cell receptor beta chains from a single sample sequenced in a study of shared clonotypes between healthy human individuals. Sequenced by immunoSEQ multiplex PCR; TCRdb stores in-frame clones only, minus some. The table has roughly 1 million clones, around 76% seen once. The sample was memory CD4+ T cells sorted from blood. The sample's subset: CD45RA-negative fraction. Every receptor here comes from a man between 18 and 29 years old in good health.

With respect to this clone: In the same sample, other DNA sequences code for this CDR3. The CDR3 loop reads CASSLRQGNTEAFF. The CDR3 nucleotides read TGTGCCAGCAGCTTACGCCAAGGGAACACTGAAGCTTTCTTT. The chain is built from TRBV7-8 and TRBJ1-1, with D unresolved. CDR1 is SGHVS and CDR2 is FQNEAQ in the germline V gene. V gave up 2 bases and J gave up 1 base, with 8 bases separating them. The CDR3 spans 14 residues.

The chain employs TRBV6-6 and TRBJ2-7, with 9 bases lining up with TRBD1. The CDR3 covers 14 residues. CDR1 and CDR2 from the germline V gene are MNHNY and SVGAGI (reference sequence). V dropped 11 bases and J dropped 4; count of bases not matched to a gene: 12. The CDR3 region is CAAGTGTGTYEQYF. CDR3 nucleotide sequence: TGTGCCGCAGGGACCGGGACAGGGACGTACGAGCAGTACTTC.

The chain has TRBV7-2 and TRBJ1-4; TRBD1 might be the D (5 bases). The CDR3 totals 16 residues. Trimming took off 5 bases at V and 1 base at J, with 14 bases between the two ends. The germline gives CDR1 SGHTA, CDR2 FQGNSA. In nucleotides, the CDR3 is TGTGCCAGCAGCCAATTTCGGGGGGAAACTAATGAAAAACTGTTTTTT. Translation: CASSQFRGETNEKLFF.

The gene calls are TRBV5-5 and TRBJ2-5; the D gene is possibly TRBD1 (5 bases). The germline gives CDR1 SGHKS, CDR2 YYEKEE (reference sequence). V lost 1 base, J lost 6 bases, and 10 bases lay in between. The CDR3 runs 13 residues. CDR3 DNA: TGTGCCAGCAGCTTGACCCAGGGAAAGACCCAGTACTTC. Translated, it gives CASSLTQGKTQYF.